This passage covers 28 T cell receptor beta chains from one sample sequenced in a study of blood T cell repertoires in COVID-19. Assay used: immunoSEQ multiplex PCR; TCRdb lists only in-frame clones, some missing. Altogether 150,000 to 200,000 clones are present, 82% being singletons, with the ten largest covering 7.8%. Sequenced: peripheral blood. These receptors all stem from a woman aged 60-75 years with COVID-19, enrolled during active disease.

The chain has TRBV3-1 (or the pseudogene TRBV3-2) and TRBJ2-7, with 7 bases aligning to TRBD2. Germline assignment: CDR1 LGHDT and CDR2 YNNKEL (reference sequence). The CDR3 spans 16 residues. The ends lost 0 bases at V and 5 bases at J; junction bases unmatched: 10. The CDR3 DNA follows: TGTGCCAGCAGCCAAGATGGGGGGGGATCCCCCCACGAGCAGTACTTC. It translates to CASSQDGGGSPHEQYF.

The chain combines TRBV28 with TRBJ1-1; the D is unclear. The CDR3 has 13 amino acids. Trimming pared 7 bases from V and 2 bases from J, leaving 11 bases between. Germline V CDR1 and CDR2: MDHEN, SYDVKM. The CDR3 DNA is TGTGCCAGCAAACTCGGGAGTAACACTGAAGCTTTCTTT. Translation gives CASKLGSNTEAFF. Full variable domain (missing parts from reference TRBV28 and TRBJ1-1): DVKVTQSSRYLVKRTGEKVFLECVQDMDHENMFWYRQDPGLGLRLIYFSYDVKMKEKGDIPEGYSVSREKKERFSLILESASTNQTSMYLCASKLGSNTEAFFGQGTRLTVV.

This chain uses TRBV7-8 with TRBJ1-1, with D perhaps matching TRBD1 (6 bases). The germline V gene encodes CDR1 SGHVS and CDR2 FQNEAQ. Trimming stripped 8 bases from V and 7 bases from J, with 14 bases between. The CDR3 runs 12 residues. CDR3 sequence: CASGRGLGEAFF. The CDR3 DNA is TGTGCCAGCGGCAGGGGTTTGGGTGAAGCTTTCTTT. Combining the CDR3 with reference TRBV7-8 and TRBJ1-1 gives the whole variable domain GAGVSQSPRYKVAKRGQDVALRCDPISGHVSLFWYQQALGQGPEFLTYFQNEAQLDKSGLPSDRFFAERPEGSVSTLKIQRTQQEDSAVYLCASGRGLGEAFFGQGTRLTVV.

The chain couples TRBV5-1 to TRBJ1-4; a weak D match, TRBD1 (5 bases). V lost 0 bases and J lost 0, with 9 bases in between. In germline, CDR1 is SGHRS, CDR2 YFSETQ. The CDR3 totals 16 residues. CDR3 in amino acids: CASSLGGRATNEKLFF. The CDR3, as DNA: TGCGCCAGCAGCTTGGGGGGCAGGGCAACTAATGAAAAACTGTTTTTT. Full variable domain (remainder filled in from reference TRBV5-1 and TRBJ1-4): KAGVTQTPRYLIKTRGQQVTLSCSPISGHRSVSWYQQTPGQGLQFLFEYFSETQRNKGNFPGRFSGRQFSNSRSEMNVSTLELGDSALYLCASSLGGRATNEKLFFGSGTQLSVL.

The rearrangement links TRBV6-2 or TRBV6-3 to TRBJ1-5; TRBD1 is a possible D gene (6 bases). Germline lookup yields CDR1 MNHEY and CDR2 SVGEGT. This CDR3 contains 16 residues. The germline V and J ends were trimmed by 2 bases and 3 bases, with 14 bases remaining between them. The CDR3 sequence: CASSYERGGPNQPQHF. CDR3 coding DNA: TGTGCCAGCAGTTACGAGCGGGGGGGGCCCAATCAGCCCCAGCATTTT.

The genes are TRBV19 and TRBJ2-2; 9 bases agree with TRBD2. V dropped 9 bases and J dropped 6; count of bases not matched to a gene: 17. Looked up from germline, CDR1 is LNHDA and CDR2 is SQIVND (reference sequence). This CDR3 is 17 amino acids long. The CDR3 nucleotides read TGTGCCAGCAAGAGGTTAACCGGGACTAGCAACGCCGGGGAGCTGTTTTTT. Encoded protein: CASKRLTGTSNAGELFF.

The chain links TRBV19 to TRBJ1-3, with D possibly being TRBD1 (5 bases). The germline V gene has CDR1 LNHDA and CDR2 SQIVND (reference sequence). CDR3 length equals 16 residues. Deletions cut 8 bases from V and 0 bases from J, with 17 bases between. CDR3 bases: TGTGCCAGTGGCCAGGGACTGTTTTCCTCTGGAAACACCATATATTTT. It specifies CASGQGLFSSGNTIYF. The whole variable domain, filled in from reference TRBV19 and TRBJ1-3, reads DGGITQSPKYLFRKEGQNVTLSCEQNLNHDAMYWYRQDPGQGLRLIYYSQIVNDFQKGDIAEGYSVSREKKESFPLTVTSAQKNPTAFYLCASGQGLFSSGNTIYFGEGSWLTVV.

This chain joins TRBV2 and TRBJ2-1; D is possibly TRBD2 (5 bases). The V and J ends lost 7 bases and 7 bases respectively, with 8 bases between them. CDR1 is SNHLY, CDR2 FYNNEI, per germline. CDR3 length: 11 residues. The CDR3 loop reads CASTSTNEQFF. CDR3 bases: TGTGCCAGCACTAGCACAAATGAGCAGTTCTTC.

The gene calls are TRBV9 and TRBJ1-1; no clear D gene. CDR3 length: 12 residues. Germline V gives CDR1 SGDLS, CDR2 YYNGEE. Trimming took off 4 bases at V and 2 bases at J, with 6 bases between the two ends. The CDR3 region is CASSPSNTEAFF. CDR3 DNA sequence: TGTGCCAGCAGCCCTTCCAACACTGAAGCTTTCTTT.

CDR3 sequence reads: CAAAGGLGETQYF. In nucleotides, the CDR3 is TGTGCCGCCGCCGGGGGGCTGGGGGAGACCCAGTACTTC. The chain links TRBV2 to TRBJ2-5, with D perhaps TRBD2 (7 bases). Per germline, CDR1 SNHLY and CDR2 FYNNEI. The CDR3 runs to 13 residues. Trimming removed 11 bases at V and 5 bases at J, with 18 bases between.

This clone was counted only a few times. This chain joins TRBV19 and TRBJ1-2, with 7 bases lining up with TRBD1. CDR1 LNHDA and CDR2 SQIVND come from the germline V gene (reference sequence). The ends lost 9 bases at V and 0 bases at J; junction bases unmatched: 10. CDR3 length equals 15 residues. This CDR3 is CASLHSGTANYGYTF. CDR3 DNA: TGTGCCAGCTTGCACTCCGGGACAGCTAACTATGGCTACACCTTC.

The chain carries TRBV28 and TRBJ1-1; no reliable D call. CDR1 is MDHEN, CDR2 SYDVKM, per germline. The CDR3 sequence is 14 residues long. The V gene lost 5 bases and the J gene lost 5 bases, with 15 bases spanning the gap. The CDR3 coding sequence is TGTGCCAGCAGTACAACTCAGAGGAGGACTGAAGCTTTCTTT. Translated: CASSTTQRRTEAFF.

Only one count was recorded for this clone. V gene TRBV2 combines with J gene TRBJ1-2; possibly TRBD1 for D (6 bases). Germline loops: CDR1 SNHLY, CDR2 FYNNEI. There are 15 residues in the CDR3. V gave up 6 bases and J gave up 1 base, with 15 bases separating them. CDR3 DNA sequence: TGTGCCAGCAGCCAAGACAGGATTCATAACTATGGCTACACCTTC. It encodes CASSQDRIHNYGYTF.

The chain is built from TRBV9 and TRBJ1-3, with a possible D match to TRBD1 (6 bases). Trimming pared 5 bases from V and 4 bases from J, leaving 10 bases between. Germline CDR1 and CDR2: SGDLS and YYNGEE. CDR3 length: 13 amino acids. Written as DNA, the CDR3 is TGTGCCAGCAGTACAGGGTTCGGAAACACCATATATTTT. Translation gives CASSTGFGNTIYF.

A single count supports this clone. The chain recombines TRBV7-9 with TRBJ2-7, with 10 bases identical to TRBD2. The length of the CDR3 is 19 residues. CDR1 and CDR2 (germline): SEHNR, FQNEAQ (reference sequence). The ends lost 5 bases at V and 4 bases at J; junction bases unmatched: 20. The CDR3 here is CASSARGAPASGGLYEQYV. The DNA for the CDR3 is TGTGCCAGCAGCGCCCGCGGGGCACCTGCTAGCGGGGGACTTTACGAGCAGTACGTC.

This clone was seen once. The V gene is TRBV10-1, the J gene TRBJ2-1; maybe TRBD2 (5 bases). Trimming cost V 3 bases and J 8 bases, with 11 bases left between them. CDR1 and CDR2 from the germline V gene are WNHNN and SYGVQD (reference sequence). The CDR3 is 13 residues long. The chain's CDR3 is CASSEGGRDEQFF. In DNA form, the CDR3 reads TGCGCCAGCAGTGAAGGAGGCCGGGATGAGCAGTTCTTC.

The chain is built from TRBV28 and TRBJ2-7, with D possibly TRBD1 on 5 matching bases. V lost 3 bases and J 4 bases, leaving 7 bases between the germline ends. Germline CDR1 reads MDHEN; CDR2 reads SYDVKM. The CDR3 runs to 12 residues. CDR3 DNA sequence: TGTGCCAGCAGTTTGCAGGGTTACGAGCAGTACGTC. Encoded protein: CASSLQGYEQYV.

The chain has TRBV28 and TRBJ1-2, with a tentative D call TRBD1 (5 bases). The germline V gene has CDR1 MDHEN and CDR2 SYDVKM. The CDR3 has 13 residues. The ends were cut back, 5 bases at V and 1 base at J, with 8 bases in the middle. The DNA of the CDR3 is TGTGCCAGCAGTCCGGGGGTTAACTATGGCTACACCTTC. It is translated as CASSPGVNYGYTF.

This sequence joins TRBV12-3 or TRBV12-4 and TRBJ2-5, with D possibly matching TRBD2 (5 bases). The CDR3 is made up of 13 amino acids. V lost 5 bases and J 5 bases, leaving 12 bases between the germline ends. CDR3 residues: CASSTPRGETQYF. In DNA, the CDR3 is TGTGCCAGCAGTACCCCGCGAGGGGAGACCCAGTACTTC.

This chain uses TRBV5-1 with TRBJ1-6, with D perhaps TRBD1 (5 bases). V lost 6 bases and J lost 0, with 19 bases in between. This CDR3 has 18 residues. Germline V gene lookup returns CDR1 SGHRS and CDR2 YFSETQ. The CDR3: CASMRGTVGSSYNSPLHF. DNA of the CDR3: TGCGCCAGCATGAGGGGCACCGTCGGGAGCTCCTATAATTCACCCCTCCACTTT.

This rearrangement joins TRBV6-2 or TRBV6-3 to TRBJ2-1; the D gene is possibly TRBD2 (6 bases). The CDR3 runs 13 residues. Looked up from germline, CDR1 is MNHEY and CDR2 is SVGEGT. V was pared by 4 bases and J by 5 bases, with 9 bases between. CDR3 in DNA: TGTGCCAGCAGTTTAACGGGGGACAATGAGCAGTTCTTC. Translation gives CASSLTGDNEQFF.

The chain carries TRBV7-2 and TRBJ1-2; no clear D gene. Germline lookup yields CDR1 SGHTA and CDR2 FQGNSA. The V end lost 0 bases, the J end lost 2 bases, and 13 bases lay between the germline ends. The CDR3 is 16 amino acids. The CDR3, as DNA: TGTGCCAGCAGCTTAGCGTGGCGGGTGTCGAACTATGGCTACACCTTC. It encodes CASSLAWRVSNYGYTF.

The rearrangement links TRBV9 to TRBJ1-6; D ambiguous. The CDR3 totals 13 residues. The V gene's germline CDR1 is SGDLS and CDR2 YYNGEE. V lost 2 bases to trimming and J lost 7 bases, with 7 bases between them. CDR3 sequence: CASSVRTNSPLHF. CDR3 nucleotide sequence: TGTGCCAGCAGCGTGCGCACCAATTCACCCCTCCACTTT.

V gene TRBV19 combines with J gene TRBJ2-2, with 12 bases fitting TRBD2. The CDR3 covers 17 residues. Trimming removed 4 bases from V and 4 bases from J; junction bases left unmatched: 7. Germline values: CDR1 LNHDA, CDR2 SQIVND (reference sequence). The CDR3 protein is CASSKTSGGAATGELFF. CDR3 nucleotides: TGTGCCAGTAGTAAGACTAGCGGGGGAGCCGCCACCGGGGAGCTGTTTTTT.

This chain joins TRBV5-1 and TRBJ2-2; TRBD1 aligns across 7 bases. V shed 2 bases, J shed 1 base, and the junction held 11 bases outside the gene matches. The length of the CDR3 is 18 residues. Germline V gene lookup returns CDR1 SGHRS and CDR2 YFSETQ. CDR3 sequence reads: CASSLPPGTAKNTGELFF. The CDR3 DNA sequence: TGCGCCAGCAGCTTACCCCCCGGGACAGCAAAGAACACCGGGGAGCTGTTTTTT.

The chain combines TRBV7-8 with TRBJ2-5; 10 nucleotides agree with TRBD2. Trimming removed 8 bases from V and 5 bases from J; junction bases left unmatched: 11. The V gene's germline CDR1 is SGHVS and CDR2 FQNEAQ. The CDR3 extends over 15 amino acids. CDR3 sequence: CASGPSGRVVETQYF. As DNA, the CDR3 is TGTGCCAGCGGGCCCAGCGGGAGGGTGGTGGAGACCCAGTACTTC.

The J gene is TRBJ1-4, the V gene TRBV28, with 9 bases aligning to TRBD1. The CDR3 contains 15 residues. Germline assignment: CDR1 MDHEN and CDR2 SYDVKM. The trim removed 6 bases at V and 10 bases at J, leaving 12 bases unmatched. CDR3 coding DNA: TGTGCCAGCAGCAATCAGGGACAGGGCGTCGGAAAACTGTTTTTT. Translation gives CASSNQGQGVGKLFF.

The genes are TRBV28 and TRBJ1-5; TRBD1 might be the D (6 bases). V was shortened by 8 bases and J by 2 bases, with 16 bases between the two germline ends. The CDR3 is made up of 15 amino acids. Germline CDR1 reads MDHEN; CDR2 reads SYDVKM. CDR3 residues: CASDQQGGRNQPQHF. CDR3 DNA sequence: TGTGCCAGCGATCAACAGGGTGGACGCAATCAGCCCCAGCATTTT.